The next 9 T cell receptor beta chains were all read from a single sample in a study of liver allograft versus peripheral blood T cells. Study at large: Liver transplant recipients had T cell receptor repertoires compared between transplanted liver and peripheral blood.

TCRdb recomputed calls from the reads with MiXCR, one row per CDR3 protein. Of more than 6,000 distinct CDR3 sequences listed, roughly 17% are singletons. The origin of the receptors is a human patient who had a liver transplant. The T cells may partly be graft donor cells.

The sample holds a few counts of this clonotype. The V gene is TRBV20-1, the J gene TRBJ1-5, with a weak D call TRBD1 (5 bases). The CDR3 runs to 14 residues. Trimming removed 5 bases at V and 1 base at J, with 12 bases between. The germline CDR1 and CDR2 sequences are DFQATT and SNEGSKA (reference sequence). CDR3 DNA: TGCAGTGCTGGGGGGGTGGTAAGCAATCAGCCCCAGCATTTT. Its protein is CSAGGVVSNQPQHF.

At least ten counts were recorded for this clonotype. The chain combines TRBV7-9 with TRBJ1-5; possibly TRBD1 for D (6 bases). Trimming stripped 5 bases from V and 5 bases from J, with 7 bases between. This CDR3 has 12 amino acids. Germline V CDR1 and CDR2: SEHNR, FQNEAQ (reference sequence). CDR3 protein: CASSPGDQPQHF. The DNA for the CDR3 is TGTGCCAGCAGCCCAGGGGATCAGCCCCAGCATTTT.

This clonotype was counted ten times or more. The J gene is TRBJ1-2, the V gene TRBV6-1; perhaps TRBD1 as D (5 bases). This CDR3 has 14 amino acids. Germline CDR1 MNHNS, CDR2 SASEGT. V was shortened by 3 bases and J by 3 bases, with 11 bases between the two germline ends. The DNA of the CDR3 is TGTGCCAGCAGTGATACCGGGGGGGACTATGGCTACACCTTC. This gives the protein CASSDTGGDYGYTF.

This clonotype was counted between two and nine times. The V gene is TRBV2, the J gene TRBJ1-6; the match to TRBD1 covers 9 bases. CDR3 length: 14 amino acids. Germline-derived CDR1 and CDR2 are SNHLY and FYNNEI. V was clipped by 9 bases and J by 10 bases; unmatched bases: 10. CDR3 residues: CARQGQGIRSPLHF. CDR3 sequence (DNA): TGTGCCAGACAGGGACAGGGAATTAGATCACCCCTCCACTTT.

This clonotype was observed a handful of times. It may be a read error: a sequence one base away is much more abundant. The rearrangement uses TRBV7-9 and TRBJ1-5, with D unresolved. Trimming took off 4 bases at V and 5 bases at J, with 9 bases between the two ends. Germline CDR1 and CDR2: SEHNR and FQNEAQ (reference sequence). CDR3 length equals 13 residues. The CDR3 bases are TGTGCCAGCAGCTCGAGTGTATATCAGCCCCAGCATTTT. It codes for CASSSSVYQPQHF.

The V gene is TRBV19, the J gene TRBJ2-1, with 8 bases identical to TRBD2. CDR1 is LNHDA and CDR2 is SQIVND in the germline V gene (reference sequence). The J segment lost 4 bases and the V segment lost 7 bases, leaving 15 bases of the junction unmatched. This CDR3 is 17 amino acids long. CDR3 in DNA: TGTGCCAGTACTAAATTGGAGGGTAGCGGGGCATACAATGAGCAGTTCTTC. The encoded protein is CASTKLEGSGAYNEQFF.

The J gene is TRBJ1-1, the V gene TRBV20-1; D is ambiguous. Germline values: CDR1 DFQATT, CDR2 SNEGSKA (reference sequence). The V end lost 6 bases, the J end lost 3 bases, and 14 bases lay between the germline ends. The CDR3 is made up of 13 amino acids. CDR3: CSAEGKGYTEAFF. The CDR3 region has the DNA TGCAGTGCGGAGGGTAAAGGTTACACTGAAGCTTTCTTT.

At least ten counts were recorded for this clonotype. The chain links TRBV12-3 or TRBV12-4 to TRBJ2-7; either TRBD1 or TRBD2 may supply D (6 bases each). Between the trimmed V and J ends, which lost 8 bases and 0 bases, there was a span of 14 bases. The CDR3 loop spans 14 amino acids. The CDR3 DNA follows: TGTGCCAGCGGACGAGGGGGGAGCTCCTACGAGCAGTACTTC. Translated, it gives CASGRGGSSYEQYF.

By share of the sample, this clonotype is medium-sized. This chain connects TRBV19 to TRBJ1-1; TRBD1 matches at 7 bases. Germline V lookup: CDR1 LNHDA, CDR2 SQIVND (reference sequence). The CDR3 spans 13 residues. Trimming at V came to 4 bases and at J to 5 bases, leaving 4 bases not matched to a gene. CDR3 protein: CASSKRGQTEAFF. CDR3 nucleotides: TGTGCCAGTAGTAAGAGGGGGCAAACTGAAGCTTTCTTT. The full variable domain, completed using reference TRBV19 and TRBJ1-1, is DGGITQSPKYLFRKEGQNVTLSCEQNLNHDAMYWYRQDPGQGLRLIYYSQIVNDFQKGDIAEGYSVSREKKESFPLTVTSAQKNPTAFYLCASSKRGQTEAFFGQGTRLTVV.